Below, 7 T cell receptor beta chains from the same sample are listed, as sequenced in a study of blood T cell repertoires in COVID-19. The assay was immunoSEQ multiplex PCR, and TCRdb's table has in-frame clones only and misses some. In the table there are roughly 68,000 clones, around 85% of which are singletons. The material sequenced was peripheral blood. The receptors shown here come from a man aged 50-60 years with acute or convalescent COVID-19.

As DNA, the CDR3 is TGCGCCAGCACAGACGGGGGGGCCGCAGATACGCAGTATTTT. Translating it yields CASTDGGAADTQYF. The rearrangement uses TRBV10-2 and TRBJ2-3; 8 positions match TRBD2. The trim removed 7 bases at V and 4 bases at J, leaving 7 bases unmatched. Germline lookup yields CDR1 WSHSY and CDR2 SAAADI. This CDR3 has 14 amino acids.

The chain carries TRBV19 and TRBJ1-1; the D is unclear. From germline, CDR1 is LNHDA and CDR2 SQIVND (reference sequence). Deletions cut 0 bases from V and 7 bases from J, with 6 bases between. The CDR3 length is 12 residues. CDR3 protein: CASSIEEGEAFF. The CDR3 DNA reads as TGTGCCAGTAGTATAGAAGAGGGTGAAGCTTTCTTT.

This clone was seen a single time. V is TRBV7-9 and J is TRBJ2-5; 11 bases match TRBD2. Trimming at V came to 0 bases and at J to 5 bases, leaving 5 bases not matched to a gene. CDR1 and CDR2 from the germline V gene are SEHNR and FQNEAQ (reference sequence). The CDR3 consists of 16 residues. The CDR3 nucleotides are TGTGCCAGCAGCTTAGCTAGCGGGGGGGCCGGGGAGACCCAGTACTTC. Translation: CASSLASGGAGETQYF. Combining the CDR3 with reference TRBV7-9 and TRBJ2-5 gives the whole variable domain DTGVSQNPRHKITKRGQNVTFRCDPISEHNRLYWYRQTLGQGPEFLTYFQNEAQLEKSRLLSDRFSAERPKGSFSTLEIQRTEQGDSAMYLCASSLASGGAGETQYFGPGTRLLVL.

The DNA for the CDR3 is TGCGCCAGCAGCCAAGATTGGCAGGGCAGAAACACCATATATTTT. Encoded protein: CASSQDWQGRNTIYF. The chain links TRBV4-1 to TRBJ1-3; D is perhaps TRBD1 (5 bases). V gave up 0 bases and J gave up 5 bases, with 11 bases separating them. Germline V gene data show CDR1 as MGHRA and CDR2 as YSYEKL. The CDR3 sequence is 15 residues long.

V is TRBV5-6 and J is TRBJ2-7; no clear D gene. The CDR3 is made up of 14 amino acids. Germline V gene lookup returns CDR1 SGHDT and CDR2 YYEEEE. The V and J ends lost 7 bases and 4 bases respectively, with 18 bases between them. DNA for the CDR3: TGTGCCAGCTCCCCCCCTAGACCCCCTTACGAGCAGTACTTC. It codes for CASSPPRPPYEQYF.

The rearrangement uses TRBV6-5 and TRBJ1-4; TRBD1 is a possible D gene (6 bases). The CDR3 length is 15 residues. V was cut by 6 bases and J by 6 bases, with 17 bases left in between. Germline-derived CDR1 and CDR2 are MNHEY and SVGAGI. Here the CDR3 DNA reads TGTGCCAGCAGACAGGGACCCACCGAGGATGAAAAACTGTTTTTT. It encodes CASRQGPTEDEKLFF.

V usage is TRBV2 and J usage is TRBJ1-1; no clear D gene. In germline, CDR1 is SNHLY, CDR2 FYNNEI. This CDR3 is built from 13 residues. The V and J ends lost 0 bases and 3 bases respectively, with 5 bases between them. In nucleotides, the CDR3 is TGTGCCAGCAGTGAAGCGAGGTACACTGAAGCTTTCTTT. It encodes CASSEARYTEAFF.